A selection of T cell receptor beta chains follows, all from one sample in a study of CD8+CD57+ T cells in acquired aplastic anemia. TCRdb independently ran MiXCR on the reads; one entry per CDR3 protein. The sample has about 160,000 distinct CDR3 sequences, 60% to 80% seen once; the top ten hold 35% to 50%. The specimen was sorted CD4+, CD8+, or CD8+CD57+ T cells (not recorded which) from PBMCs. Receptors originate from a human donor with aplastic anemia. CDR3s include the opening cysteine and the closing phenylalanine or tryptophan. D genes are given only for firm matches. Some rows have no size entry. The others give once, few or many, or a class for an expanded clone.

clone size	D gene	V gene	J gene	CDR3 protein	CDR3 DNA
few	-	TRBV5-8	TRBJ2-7	CASSVIDYEQYF	TGTGCCAGCAGCGTAATCGACTACGAGCAGTACTTC
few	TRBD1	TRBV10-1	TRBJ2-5	CASSTGTAPGETQYF	TGCGCCAGCAGTACCGGGACAGCCCCCGGGGAGACCCAGTACTTC
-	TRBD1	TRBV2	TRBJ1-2	CASRQGVYGYTF	TGTGCCAGCAGGCAGGGGGTCTATGGCTACACCTTC
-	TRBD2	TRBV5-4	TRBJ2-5	CASSPTSGGTQYF	TGTGCCAGCAGCCCTACTAGCGGGGGGACCCAGTACTTC
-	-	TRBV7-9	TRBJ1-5	CASSPLRGADQPQHF	TGTGCCAGCAGTCCTCTTAGGGGGGCGGATCAGCCCCAGCATTTT
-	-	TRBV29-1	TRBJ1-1	CSVAGLMNTEAFF	TGCAGCGTTGCCGGATTAATGAACACTGAAGCTTTCTTT
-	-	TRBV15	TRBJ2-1	CATSRGTAYNEQFF	TGTGCCACCAGCAGAGGGACAGCTTACAATGAGCAGTTCTTC
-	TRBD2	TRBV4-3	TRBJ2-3	CASSQDEPSGEADTQYF	TGCGCCAGCAGCCAAGACGAACCTAGCGGGGAGGCGGATACGCAGTATTTT
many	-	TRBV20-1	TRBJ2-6	CSARDRTDESLSGANVLTF	TGCAGTGCTAGAGATCGCACGGATGAGTCTCTCTCTGGGGCCAACGTCCTGACTTTC
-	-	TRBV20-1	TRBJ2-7	CSARDARGSYEQYF	TGCAGTGCTAGAGACGCCAGGGGCTCCTACGAGCAGTACTTC
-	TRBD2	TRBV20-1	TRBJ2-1	CSARWTSGHNEQFF	TGCAGTGCTAGGTGGACTAGCGGACACAATGAGCAGTTCTTC
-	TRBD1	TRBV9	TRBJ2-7	CARTGDEQYF	TGTGCCAGGACAGGGGACGAGCAGTACTTC
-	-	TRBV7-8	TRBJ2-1	CASSPHPPTSSSYNEQFF	TGTGCCAGCAGCCCACATCCGCCGACGTCGAGCTCCTACAATGAGCAGTTCTTC
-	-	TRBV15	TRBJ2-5	CATDALSETQYF	TGTGCCACCGATGCTTTGAGCGAGACCCAGTACTTC
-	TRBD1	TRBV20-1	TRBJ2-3	CSAETGVGTDTQYF	TGCAGTGCGGAGACAGGGGTGGGCACAGATACGCAGTATTTT
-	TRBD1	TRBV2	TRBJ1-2	CASSEDRGGYTF	TGTGCCAGCAGCGAAGACAGGGGCGGCTACACCTTC
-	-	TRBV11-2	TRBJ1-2	CASSPYTGSNYGYTF	TGTGCCAGCAGCCCTTATACAGGGTCTAACTATGGCTACACCTTC
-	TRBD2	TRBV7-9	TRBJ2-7	CASSLTSWEQYF	TGTGCCAGCAGCCTGACTAGCTGGGAGCAGTACTTC
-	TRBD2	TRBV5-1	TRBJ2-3	CASSSGEGQDTQYF	TGCGCCAGCAGCTCTGGGGAGGGGCAAGATACGCAGTATTTT
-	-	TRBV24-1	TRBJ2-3	CATPEEDGRTDTQYF	TGTGCCACCCCCGAAGAGGACGGACGCACAGATACGCAGTATTTT
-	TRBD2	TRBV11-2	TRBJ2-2	CASRLAGGRTGELFF	TGTGCCAGCCGCTTAGCGGGAGGTCGCACCGGGGAGCTGTTTTTT
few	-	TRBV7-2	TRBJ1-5	CASSLQGNQPQHF	TGTGCCAGCAGCCTACAGGGAAATCAGCCCCAGCATTTT
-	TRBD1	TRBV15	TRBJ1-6	CATSSRTGNNSPLHF	TGTGCCACCAGCTCCCGGACAGGAAATAATTCACCCCTCCACTTT
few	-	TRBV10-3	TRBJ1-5	CAISEVEGWSGNQPQHF	TGTGCCATCAGTGAGGTTGAGGGTTGGAGCGGGAATCAGCCCCAGCATTTT
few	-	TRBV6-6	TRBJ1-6	CASSYADPSNSPLHF	TGTGCCAGCAGTTATGCGGATCCGAGTAATTCACCCCTCCACTTT
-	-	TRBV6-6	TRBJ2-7	CASRTNTYEQYF	TGTGCCAGCAGAACGAACACCTACGAGCAGTACTTC
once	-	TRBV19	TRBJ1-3	CASSMAQGPDSGNTIYF	TGTGCCAGTAGTATGGCGCAGGGTCCCGACTCTGGAAACACCATATATTTT
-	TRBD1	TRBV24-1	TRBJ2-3	CATSARGRTDTQYF	TGTGCCACCAGTGCCAGGGGGCGTACAGATACGCAGTATTTT
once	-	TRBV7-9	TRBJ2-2	CASRGTANTGELFF	TGTGCCAGCCGGGGGACAGCGAACACCGGGGAGCTGTTTTTT
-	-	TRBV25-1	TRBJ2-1	CASARLVNADNEQFF	TGTGCCAGCGCCCGACTAGTTAATGCCGACAATGAGCAGTTCTTC
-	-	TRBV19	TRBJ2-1	CASSISSGYNEQFF	TGTGCCAGTAGTATTAGTAGCGGCTACAATGAGCAGTTTTTT
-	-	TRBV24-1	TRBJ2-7	CASSEESYEQYF	TGTGCCAGCAGCGAAGAGTCCTACGAGCAGTACTTC
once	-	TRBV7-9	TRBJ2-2	CASSVTVFGELFF	TGTGCCAGCAGCGTGACAGTGTTCGGGGAGCTGTTTTTT
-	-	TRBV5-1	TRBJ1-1	CASRARGGDEAFF	TGCGCCAGCCGAGCAAGGGGGGGCGATGAAGCTTTCTTT
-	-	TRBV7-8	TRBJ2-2	CASSPLEGAMNTGELFF	TGTGCCAGCAGCCCCCTCGAGGGAGCGATGAACACCGGGGAGCTGTTTTTT
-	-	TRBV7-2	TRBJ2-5	CASSLDWEQETQYF	TGTGCCAGCAGCTTAGACTGGGAACAAGAGACCCAGTACTTC
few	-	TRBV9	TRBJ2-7	CASSATGYEQYF	TGTGCCAGCAGCGCTACAGGGTACGAGCAGTACTTC
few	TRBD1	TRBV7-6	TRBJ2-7	CASSQTGQPNYEQYF	TGTGCCAGCAGCCAAACGGGACAGCCCAACTACGAGCAGTACTTC
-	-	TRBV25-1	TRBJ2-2	CASNQAGAGSGELFF	TGTGCCAGCAATCAGGCAGGGGCTGGGTCCGGGGAGCTGTTTTTT
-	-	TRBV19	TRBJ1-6	CASSILGENNSPLHF	TGTGCCAGTAGTATATTAGGAGAGAATAATTCACCCCTCCACTTT
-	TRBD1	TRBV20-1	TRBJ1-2	CSAPGVGQGAGIYGYTF	TGCAGTGCCCCGGGCGTAGGACAGGGGGCCGGAATCTATGGCTACACCTTC
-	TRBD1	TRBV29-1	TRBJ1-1	CSAKQGPEAFF	TGCAGCGCCAAACAGGGGCCGGAAGCTTTCTTT
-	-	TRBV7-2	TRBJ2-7	CASSFATGSRYEQYF	TGTGCCAGCAGCTTTGCGACAGGAAGCAGGTACGAGCAGTACTTC
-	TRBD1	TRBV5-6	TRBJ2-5	CASSLLTGSGTQYF	TGTGCCAGCAGCTTATTGACAGGGTCGGGGACCCAGTACTTC
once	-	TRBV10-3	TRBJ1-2	CAIAVTGNYGYTF	TGTGCCATCGCAGTCACAGGGAACTATGGTTACACCTTC
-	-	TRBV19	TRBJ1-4	CASSTGQVANEKLFF	TGTGCCAGTAGCACCGGGCAGGTGGCCAATGAAAAACTGTTTTTT
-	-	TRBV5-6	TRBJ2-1	CASSFEDNEQFF	TGCGCCAGCAGCTTCGAAGACAATGAGCAGTTCTTC
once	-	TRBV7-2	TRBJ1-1	CASSCADTEAFF	TGTGCCAGCAGCTGCGCGGACACTGAAGCTTTCTTT